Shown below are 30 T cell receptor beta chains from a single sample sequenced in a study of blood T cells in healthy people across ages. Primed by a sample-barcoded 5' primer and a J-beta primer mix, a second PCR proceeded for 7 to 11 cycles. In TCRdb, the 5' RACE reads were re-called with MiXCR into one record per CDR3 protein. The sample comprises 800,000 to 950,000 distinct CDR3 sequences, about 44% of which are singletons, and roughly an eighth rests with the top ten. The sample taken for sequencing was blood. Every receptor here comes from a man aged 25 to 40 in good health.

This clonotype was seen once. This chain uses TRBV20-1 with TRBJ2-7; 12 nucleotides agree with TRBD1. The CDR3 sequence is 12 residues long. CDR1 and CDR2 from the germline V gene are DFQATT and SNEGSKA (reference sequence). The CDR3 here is CRAGQGAYEQYF. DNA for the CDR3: TGCAGGGCGGGACAGGGGGCTTACGAGCAGTACTTC.

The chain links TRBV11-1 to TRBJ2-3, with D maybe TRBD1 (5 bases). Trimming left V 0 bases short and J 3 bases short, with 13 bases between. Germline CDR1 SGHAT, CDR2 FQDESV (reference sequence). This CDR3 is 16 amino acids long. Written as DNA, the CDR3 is TGTGCCAGCAGCTTAGCGCTCAGGGTAGCTACAGATACGCAGTATTTT. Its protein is CASSLALRVATDTQYF.

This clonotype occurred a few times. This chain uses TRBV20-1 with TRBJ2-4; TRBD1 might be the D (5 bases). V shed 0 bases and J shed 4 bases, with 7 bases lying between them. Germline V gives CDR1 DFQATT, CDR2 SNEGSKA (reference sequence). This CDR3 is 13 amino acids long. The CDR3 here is CSAREAGKNIQYF. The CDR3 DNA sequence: TGCAGTGCTAGAGAGGCAGGGAAAAACATTCAGTACTTC.

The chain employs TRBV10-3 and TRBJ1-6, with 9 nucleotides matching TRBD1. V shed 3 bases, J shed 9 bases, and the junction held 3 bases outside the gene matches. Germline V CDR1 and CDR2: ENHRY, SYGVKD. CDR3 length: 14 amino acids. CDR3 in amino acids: CAISETGGGSPLHF. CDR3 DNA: TGTGCCATCAGTGAAACAGGGGGCGGTTCACCCCTCCACTTT.

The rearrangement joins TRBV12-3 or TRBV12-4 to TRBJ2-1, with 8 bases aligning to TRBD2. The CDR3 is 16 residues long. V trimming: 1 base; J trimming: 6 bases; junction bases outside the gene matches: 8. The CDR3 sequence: CASSLVGSGACNEQFF. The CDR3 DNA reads TGTGCCAGCAGTTTAGTCGGTAGCGGGGCCTGCAATGAGCAGTTCTTC.

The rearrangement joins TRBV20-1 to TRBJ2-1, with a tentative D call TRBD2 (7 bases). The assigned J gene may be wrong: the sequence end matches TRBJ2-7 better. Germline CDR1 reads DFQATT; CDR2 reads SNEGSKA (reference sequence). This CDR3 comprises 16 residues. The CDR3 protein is CSARDGGGGGYNEQYF. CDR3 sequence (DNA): TGCAGTGCTAGAGATGGAGGAGGGGGGGGCTACAATGAGCAGTACTTC.

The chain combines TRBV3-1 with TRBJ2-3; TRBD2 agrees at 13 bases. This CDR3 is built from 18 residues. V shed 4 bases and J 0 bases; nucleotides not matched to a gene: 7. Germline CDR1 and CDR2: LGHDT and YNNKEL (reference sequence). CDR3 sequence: CASSPGTSGASSTDTQYF. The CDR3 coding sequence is TGTGCCAGCAGCCCGGGGACTAGCGGGGCCTCTAGCACAGATACGCAGTATTTT.

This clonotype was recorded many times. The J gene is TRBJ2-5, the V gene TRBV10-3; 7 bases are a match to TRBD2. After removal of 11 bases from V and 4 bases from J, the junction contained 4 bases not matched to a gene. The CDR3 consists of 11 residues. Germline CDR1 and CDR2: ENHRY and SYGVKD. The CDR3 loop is CAATSRETQYF. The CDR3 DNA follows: TGTGCCGCGACTAGCAGAGAGACCCAGTACTTC.

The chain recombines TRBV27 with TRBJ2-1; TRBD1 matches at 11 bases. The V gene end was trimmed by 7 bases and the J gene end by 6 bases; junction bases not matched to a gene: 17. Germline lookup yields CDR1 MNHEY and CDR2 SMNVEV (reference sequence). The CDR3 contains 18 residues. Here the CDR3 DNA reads TGTGCCAGCACCTACCGGGGTTCGGGGACAGGGGGTATCAATGAGCAGTTCTTC. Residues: CASTYRGSGTGGINEQFF.

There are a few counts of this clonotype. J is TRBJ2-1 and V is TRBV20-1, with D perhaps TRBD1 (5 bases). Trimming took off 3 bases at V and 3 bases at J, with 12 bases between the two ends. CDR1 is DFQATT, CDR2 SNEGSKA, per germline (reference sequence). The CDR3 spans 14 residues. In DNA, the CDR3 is TGCAGTGCTAGTTTACTCCAGGGCTACAATGAGCAGTTCTTC. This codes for CSASLLQGYNEQFF.

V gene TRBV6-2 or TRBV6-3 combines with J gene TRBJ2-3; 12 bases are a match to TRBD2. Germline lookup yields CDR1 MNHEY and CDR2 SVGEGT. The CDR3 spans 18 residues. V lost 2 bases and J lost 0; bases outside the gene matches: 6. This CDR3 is CASSYRLAGAPSTDTQYF. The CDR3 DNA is TGTGCCAGCAGTTACAGACTAGCGGGGGCCCCAAGCACAGATACGCAGTATTTT.

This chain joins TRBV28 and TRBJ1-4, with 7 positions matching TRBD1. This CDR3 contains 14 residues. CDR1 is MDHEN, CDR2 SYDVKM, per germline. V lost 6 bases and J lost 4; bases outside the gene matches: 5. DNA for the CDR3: TGTGCCAGCAGGGGTGGGACAGTTAATGAAAAACTGTTTTTT. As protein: CASRGGTVNEKLFF.

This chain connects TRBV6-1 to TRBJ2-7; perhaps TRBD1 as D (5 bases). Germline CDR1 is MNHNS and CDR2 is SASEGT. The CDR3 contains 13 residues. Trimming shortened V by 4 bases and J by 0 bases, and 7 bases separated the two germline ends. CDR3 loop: CASSGTISYEQYF. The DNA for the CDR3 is TGTGCCAGCAGTGGGACAATCTCCTACGAGCAGTACTTC.

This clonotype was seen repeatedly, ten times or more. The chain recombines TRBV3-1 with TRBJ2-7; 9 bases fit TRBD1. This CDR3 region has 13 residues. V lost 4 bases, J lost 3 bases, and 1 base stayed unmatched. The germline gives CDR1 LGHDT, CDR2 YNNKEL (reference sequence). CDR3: CASSRDRDYEQYF. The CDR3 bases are TGTGCCAGCAGCCGGGACAGGGACTACGAGCAGTACTTC.

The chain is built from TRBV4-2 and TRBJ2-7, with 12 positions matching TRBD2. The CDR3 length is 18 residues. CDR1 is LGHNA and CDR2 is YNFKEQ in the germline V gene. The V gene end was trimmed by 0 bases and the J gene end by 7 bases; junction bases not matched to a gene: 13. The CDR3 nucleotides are TGTGCCAGCAGCCAAGATCCTAGCGGGGGGGCCCCCTCTAGAGAGCAGTACTTC. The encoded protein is CASSQDPSGGAPSREQYF.

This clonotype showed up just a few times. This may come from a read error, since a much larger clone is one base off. CDR3 coding DNA: TGTGCCAGCAGCGTAGAGGTCCCTAGCTCTGGTCCGTTCTTC. It specifies CASSVEVPSSGPFF. This chain connects TRBV11-2 to TRBJ2-1; TRBD2 might be the D (5 bases). The length of the CDR3 is 14 residues. Germline V lookup: CDR1 SGHAT, CDR2 FQNNGV.

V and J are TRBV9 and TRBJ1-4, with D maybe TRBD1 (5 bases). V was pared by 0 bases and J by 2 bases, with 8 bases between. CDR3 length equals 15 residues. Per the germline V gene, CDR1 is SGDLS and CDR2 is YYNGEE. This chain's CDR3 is CASSVGWDTNEKLFF. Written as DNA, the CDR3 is TGTGCCAGCAGCGTAGGCTGGGACACTAATGAAAAACTGTTTTTT.

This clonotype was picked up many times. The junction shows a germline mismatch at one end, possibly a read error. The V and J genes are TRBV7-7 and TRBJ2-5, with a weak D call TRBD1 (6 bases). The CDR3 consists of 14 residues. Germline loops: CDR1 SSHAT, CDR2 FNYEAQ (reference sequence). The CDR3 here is CASSLGGPKETQYF. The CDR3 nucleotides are TGTGCTAGCAGCTTAGGGGGACCCAAAGAGACCCAGTACTTC.

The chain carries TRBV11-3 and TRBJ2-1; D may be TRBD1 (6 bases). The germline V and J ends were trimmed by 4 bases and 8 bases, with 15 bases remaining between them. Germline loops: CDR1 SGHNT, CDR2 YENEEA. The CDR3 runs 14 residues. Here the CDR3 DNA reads TGTGCCAGCAGCTCAATACAGGGAGTCGATGAGCAGTTCTTC. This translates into CASSSIQGVDEQFF.

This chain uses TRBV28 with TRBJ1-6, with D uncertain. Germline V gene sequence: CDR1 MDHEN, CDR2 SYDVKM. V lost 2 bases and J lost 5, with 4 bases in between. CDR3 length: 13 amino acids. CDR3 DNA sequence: TGTGCCAGCAGTTTACACGATAATTCACCCCTCCACTTT. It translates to CASSLHDNSPLHF.

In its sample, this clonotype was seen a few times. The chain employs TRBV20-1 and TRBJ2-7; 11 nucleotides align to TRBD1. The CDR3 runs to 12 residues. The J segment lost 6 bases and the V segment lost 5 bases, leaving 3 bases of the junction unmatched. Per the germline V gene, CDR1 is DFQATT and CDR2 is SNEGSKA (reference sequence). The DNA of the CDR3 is TGCAGTGCTCTAGGACAGGGGGCCGAGCAGTACTTC. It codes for CSALGQGAEQYF.

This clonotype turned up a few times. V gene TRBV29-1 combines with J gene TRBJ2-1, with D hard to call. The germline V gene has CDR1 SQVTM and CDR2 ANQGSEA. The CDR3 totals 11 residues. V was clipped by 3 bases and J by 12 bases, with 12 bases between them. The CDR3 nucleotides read TGCAGCGTTGAGCCCACAGAACGGCAGTTCTTC. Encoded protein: CSVEPTERQFF.

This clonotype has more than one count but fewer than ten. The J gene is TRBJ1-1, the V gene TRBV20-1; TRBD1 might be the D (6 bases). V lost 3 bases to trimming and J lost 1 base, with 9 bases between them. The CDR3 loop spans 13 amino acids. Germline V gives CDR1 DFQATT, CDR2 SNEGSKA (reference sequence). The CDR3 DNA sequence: TGCAGTGCTAGTCGGACAGCGAACACTGAAGCTTTCTTT. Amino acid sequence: CSASRTANTEAFF.

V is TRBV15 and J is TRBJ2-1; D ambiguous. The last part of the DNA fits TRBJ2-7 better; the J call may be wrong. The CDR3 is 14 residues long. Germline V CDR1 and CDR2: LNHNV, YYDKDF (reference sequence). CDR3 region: CATSKSFSYNEQYF. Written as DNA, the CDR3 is TGTGCCACCAGCAAAAGTTTCTCCTACAATGAGCAGTACTTC.

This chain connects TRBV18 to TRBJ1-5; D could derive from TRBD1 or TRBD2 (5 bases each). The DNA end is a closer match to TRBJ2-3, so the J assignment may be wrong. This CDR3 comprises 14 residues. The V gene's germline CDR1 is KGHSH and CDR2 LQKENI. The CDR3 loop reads CASSPPGVNQPQYF. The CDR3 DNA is TGTGCCAGCTCACCACCGGGGGTGAATCAGCCCCAGTATTTT.

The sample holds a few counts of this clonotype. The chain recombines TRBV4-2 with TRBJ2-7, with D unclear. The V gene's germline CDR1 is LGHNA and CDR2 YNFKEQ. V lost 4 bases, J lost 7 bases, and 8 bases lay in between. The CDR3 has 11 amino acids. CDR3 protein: CASSRDSEQYF. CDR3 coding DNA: TGTGCCAGCAGCCGAGATTCGGAGCAGTACTTC.

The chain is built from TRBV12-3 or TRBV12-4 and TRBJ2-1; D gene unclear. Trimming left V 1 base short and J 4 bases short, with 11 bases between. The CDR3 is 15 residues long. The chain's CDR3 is CASSLGVVLYNEQFF. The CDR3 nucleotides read TGTGCCAGCAGTTTAGGGGTCGTGCTATACAATGAGCAGTTCTTC.

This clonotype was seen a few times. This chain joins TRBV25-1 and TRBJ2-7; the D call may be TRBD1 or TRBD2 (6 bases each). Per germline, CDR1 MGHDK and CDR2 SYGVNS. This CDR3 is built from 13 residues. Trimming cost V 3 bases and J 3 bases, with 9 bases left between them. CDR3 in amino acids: CASSERGVYEQYF. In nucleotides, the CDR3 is TGTGCCAGCAGTGAGAGGGGGGTCTACGAGCAGTACTTC.

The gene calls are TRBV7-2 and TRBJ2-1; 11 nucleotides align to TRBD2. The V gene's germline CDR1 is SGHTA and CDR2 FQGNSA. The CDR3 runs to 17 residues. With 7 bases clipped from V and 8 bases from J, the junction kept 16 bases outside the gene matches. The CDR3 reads CASTKTSGVLPGDEQFF. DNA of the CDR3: TGTGCCAGCACCAAGACTAGCGGGGTACTTCCTGGGGATGAGCAGTTCTTC.

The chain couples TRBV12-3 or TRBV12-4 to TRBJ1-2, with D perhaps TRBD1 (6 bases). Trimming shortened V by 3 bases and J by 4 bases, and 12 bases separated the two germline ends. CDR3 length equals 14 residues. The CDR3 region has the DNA TGTGCCAGCAGTTTTGCAGGGGCCGTCTATGGCTACACCTTC. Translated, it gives CASSFAGAVYGYTF.